This T cell receptor (beta chain) was recorded in a study of identical twins. Whole-study results and caveats: Less excess twin sharing appeared in beta out-of-frame sequences.

Only healthy Caucasians were enrolled as donors. A template switching step contributed a universal primer site, while unique molecular identifiers were present in the cDNA. MiXCR, run by TCRdb on the 5' RACE reads, gives a single entry per CDR3 protein. Found here are hundreds of thousands of distinct CDR3 sequences, roughly an eighth of them singletons; the top ten hold around 1.5%. This CDR3 is built from 17 residues. Trimming removed 2 bases from V and 4 bases from J, with 16 bases in between. In germline, CDR1 is SGHRS, CDR2 YFSETQ. This clonotype was counted only a few times. Antigen unknown. These same records also appear under a second study, on yellow fever vaccine responses in identical twins. That investigation notes: Twins' T cell vaccine responses reportedly looked partly convergent, partly personalized.

V and J are TRBV5-1 and TRBJ2-6, with D possibly being TRBD1 (5 bases). This receptor was taken from a woman under 30 in good health. The sequenced sample consisted of PBMCs. DNA of the CDR3: TGCGCCAGCAGCTTTATTTTCCAGGGTTGGGGGGCCAACGTCCTGACTTTC. Translating it yields CASSFIFQGWGANVLTF.